The 26 T cell receptor beta chains in this list originate from one sample, sequenced in a study of T cell repertoires in cytomegalovirus infection. TCRdb redid the calling of the reads with MiXCR, one entry per CDR3 protein. The table records over 450,000 distinct CDR3 sequences, roughly 12% of them present only once. Sequenced: PBMCs. The receptor source for this set is a human donor in good health (CMV status not recorded). Some clones in this sample may be carry-over from other donors' samples.

This clonotype was detected ten times or more. This sequence joins TRBV7-3 and TRBJ2-1; D might be TRBD2 (7 bases). The CDR3 loop spans 15 amino acids. V lost 3 bases to trimming and J lost 2 bases, with 11 bases between them. Looked up from germline, CDR1 is SGHTA and CDR2 is FQGTGA. DNA for the CDR3: TGTGCCAGCAGCTTGGGCGGGGGCACCTACAATGAGCAGTTCTTC. As protein: CASSLGGGTYNEQFF.

The chain joins TRBV29-1 to TRBJ2-3, with 13 bases that match TRBD2. Germline CDR1 SQVTM, CDR2 ANQGSEA. The CDR3 runs to 14 residues. V was clipped by 6 bases and J by 4 bases; unmatched bases: 4. This CDR3 is CSVGLAGTADTQYF. DNA of the CDR3: TGCAGCGTGGGACTAGCGGGGACCGCAGATACGCAGTATTTT.

This clonotype has ten or more counts. The chain combines TRBV25-1 with TRBJ1-1; 8 positions match TRBD1. The V gene's germline CDR1 is MGHDK and CDR2 SYGVNS. V shed 6 bases, J shed 2 bases, and the junction held 5 bases outside the gene matches. The CDR3 contains 14 residues. The CDR3 reads CASRATGANTEAFF. CDR3 in DNA: TGTGCCAGCAGAGCGACAGGGGCTAACACTGAAGCTTTCTTT.

This chain uses TRBV3-1 with TRBJ2-1, with D unresolved. This CDR3 has 14 amino acids. The V end was cut by 1 base, the J end by 7 bases, with 11 bases between. Germline CDR1 reads LGHDT; CDR2 reads YNNKEL (reference sequence). CDR3 sequence: CASSQGSLGNEQFF. The DNA for the CDR3 is TGTGCCAGCAGCCAAGGTTCGCTAGGAAATGAGCAGTTCTTC.

The V and J genes are TRBV6-1 and TRBJ1-1; D uncertain. V was shortened by 3 bases and J by 6 bases, with 23 bases between the two germline ends. The CDR3 is 17 amino acids. The germline V gene encodes CDR1 MNHNS and CDR2 SASEGT. CDR3 nucleotide sequence: TGTGCCAGCAGTGAGTCATCCCCAACCGGGTTGCTCCCTGAAGCTTTCTTT. Translation: CASSESSPTGLLPEAFF.

This clonotype turned up a few times. The genes are TRBV3-1 and TRBJ2-7; D is possibly TRBD1 (6 bases). Per germline, CDR1 LGHDT and CDR2 YNNKEL (reference sequence). The CDR3 loop spans 16 amino acids. V was trimmed by 4 bases and J by 5 bases, leaving 21 bases between them. CDR3 region: CASSLDLGANGHEQYF. The CDR3 nucleotides read TGTGCCAGCAGCCTCGACTTGGGGGCCAACGGACACGAGCAGTACTTC.

In its sample, this clonotype was seen a few times. This rearrangement joins TRBV14 to TRBJ1-1, with 11 nucleotides matching TRBD1. The CDR3 totals 20 residues. Germline-derived CDR1 and CDR2 are SGHDN and FVKESK. The J segment lost 2 bases and the V segment lost 0 bases, leaving 14 bases of the junction unmatched. The CDR3 here is CASSQERRTGGGIENTEAFF. CDR3 bases: TGTGCCAGCAGCCAAGAACGCCGGACAGGGGGCGGGATTGAAAACACTGAAGCTTTCTTT.

This clonotype was detected many times. V gene TRBV19 combines with J gene TRBJ1-2, with D perhaps TRBD1 (6 bases). Germline values: CDR1 LNHDA, CDR2 SQIVND (reference sequence). Trimming shortened V by 5 bases and J by 7 bases, and 11 bases separated the two germline ends. The CDR3 consists of 12 residues. CDR3 loop: CASSLGTFGYTF. Written as DNA, the CDR3 is TGTGCCAGTAGTCTGGGGACATTTGGCTACACCTTC. Full variable domain (rest looked up from reference TRBV19 and TRBJ1-2): DGGITQSPKYLFRKEGQNVTLSCEQNLNHDAMYWYRQDPGQGLRLIYYSQIVNDFQKGDIAEGYSVSREKKESFPLTVTSAQKNPTAFYLCASSLGTFGYTFGSGTRLTVV.

The chain carries TRBV9 and TRBJ2-7; D gene uncertain. The germline CDR1 and CDR2 sequences are SGDLS and YYNGEE. V lost 0 bases and J lost 7, with 14 bases in between. This CDR3 contains 14 residues. The CDR3 DNA sequence: TGTGCCAGCAGCGTAGGTGGAATATCTAGGGAGCAGTACTTC. This translates into CASSVGGISREQYF.

This rearrangement joins TRBV4-1 to TRBJ2-7, with no clear D. Between the trimmed V and J ends, which lost 3 bases and 6 bases, there was a span of 12 bases. The CDR3 is made up of 13 amino acids. Germline lookup yields CDR1 MGHRA and CDR2 YSYEKL. In nucleotides, the CDR3 is TGCGCCAGCAGCCAGGGCCCCGGAGCCGAGCAGTACTTC. As protein: CASSQGPGAEQYF.

This clonotype was recorded many times. The chain recombines TRBV2 with TRBJ1-1; 10 bases are shared with TRBD1. The junction had 5 bases not matched to a gene; V was cut back by 5 bases and J by 2 bases. The CDR3 is 15 amino acids. The germline CDR1 and CDR2 sequences are SNHLY and FYNNEI. The CDR3: CASSRETGGNTEAFF. The CDR3 region has the DNA TGTGCCAGCAGTCGCGAGACAGGGGGCAACACTGAAGCTTTCTTT.

This clonotype was seen a handful of times. The chain combines TRBV2 with TRBJ1-5; 8 bases fit TRBD1. Losses at the gene ends were 4 bases for V and 5 bases for J; bases not matched to a gene: 4. In germline, CDR1 is SNHLY, CDR2 FYNNEI. The length of the CDR3 is 14 residues. CDR3 bases: TGTGCCAGCAGTGTAGGACAGGGTTATCAGCCCCAGCATTTT. Protein: CASSVGQGYQPQHF.

This clonotype came up many times. V is TRBV7-8 and J is TRBJ2-7; no clear D. Germline V gives CDR1 SGHVS, CDR2 FQNEAQ. This CDR3 contains 14 residues. Trimming took 7 bases from V and 2 from J, leaving 15 bases between them. CDR3 loop: CASTSKRGPYEQYF. The CDR3 DNA reads as TGTGCCAGCACCTCTAAAAGAGGCCCCTACGAGCAGTACTTC.

This clonotype was picked up many times. This rearrangement joins TRBV7-6 to TRBJ2-3; D is perhaps TRBD1 (6 bases). Germline lookup yields CDR1 SGHVS and CDR2 FNYEAQ. CDR3 length: 14 amino acids. With 2 bases removed from V and 2 bases from J, the gap between germline ends came to 8 bases. This CDR3 reads CASSLRTATDTQYF. The CDR3 nucleotides read TGTGCCAGCAGCTTAAGGACAGCCACAGATACGCAGTATTTT.

This clonotype was recorded many times. V gene TRBV7-9 combines with J gene TRBJ1-1; D is possibly TRBD1 (5 bases). The CDR3 covers 15 residues. Germline CDR1 reads SEHNR; CDR2 reads FQNEAQ (reference sequence). Trimming shortened V by 5 bases and J by 0 bases, and 13 bases separated the two germline ends. CDR3 protein: CASSPGGTLNTEAFF. The CDR3 DNA reads TGTGCCAGCAGCCCGGGAGGGACCCTGAACACTGAAGCTTTCTTT. The full variable domain, with the rest looked up from reference TRBV7-9 and TRBJ1-1, is DTGVSQNPRHKITKRGQNVTFRCDPISEHNRLYWYRQTLGQGPEFLTYFQNEAQLEKSRLLSDRFSAERPKGSFSTLEIQRTEQGDSAMYLCASSPGGTLNTEAFFGQGTRLTVV.

This clonotype was seen many times. V and J are TRBV4-1 and TRBJ2-1; 9 bases are a match to TRBD2. This CDR3 comprises 15 residues. V lost 3 bases, J lost 6 bases, and 6 bases stayed unmatched. The germline V gene encodes CDR1 MGHRA and CDR2 YSYEKL. This chain's CDR3 is CASSQIAGEGNEQFF. CDR3 sequence (DNA): TGCGCCAGCAGCCAGATAGCGGGGGAAGGCAATGAGCAGTTCTTC.

The J gene is TRBJ1-4, the V gene TRBV7-9; unclear D gene. Trimming removed 2 bases at V and 8 bases at J, with 9 bases between. CDR3 length: 13 residues. CDR1 and CDR2 from the germline V gene are SEHNR and FQNEAQ (reference sequence). The CDR3 sequence: CASSLIGREKLFF. The DNA of the CDR3 is TGTGCCAGCAGCTTAATTGGCAGGGAAAAACTGTTTTTT. Drawing the rest from reference TRBV7-9 and TRBJ1-4, the complete variable domain is DTGVSQNPRHKITKRGQNVTFRCDPISEHNRLYWYRQTLGQGPEFLTYFQNEAQLEKSRLLSDRFSAERPKGSFSTLEIQRTEQGDSAMYLCASSLIGREKLFFGSGTQLSVL.

This clonotype was counted a few times. The J gene is TRBJ2-3, the V gene TRBV29-1; D possibly corresponds to TRBD2 (5 bases). This CDR3 has 14 amino acids. Trimming left V 7 bases short and J 3 bases short, with 17 bases between. Per the germline V gene, CDR1 is SQVTM and CDR2 is ANQGSEA. CDR3 DNA: TGCAGCGCTGCGGGCCGCTTAGGGACAGATACGCAGTATTTT. Its translation: CSAAGRLGTDTQYF.

This clonotype was recorded at least ten times. The genes are TRBV7-3 and TRBJ1-4; D perhaps matches TRBD1 (5 bases). There are 13 residues in the CDR3. V gave up 3 bases and J gave up 8 bases, with 10 bases separating them. From germline, CDR1 is SGHTA and CDR2 FQGTGA. This chain's CDR3 is CASSFRRGEKLFF. Here the CDR3 DNA reads TGTGCCAGCAGCTTTAGAAGGGGAGAAAAACTGTTTTTT.

In its sample, this clonotype was seen a few times. J is TRBJ1-5 and V is TRBV20-1; maybe TRBD1 (5 bases). Trimming took off 3 bases at V and 0 bases at J, with 12 bases between the two ends. This CDR3 comprises 15 residues. Germline V gene lookup returns CDR1 DFQATT and CDR2 SNEGSKA (reference sequence). CDR3 protein: CSASPTDYSNQPQHF. The CDR3 bases are TGCAGTGCTAGCCCGACAGATTATAGCAATCAGCCCCAGCATTTT.

This clonotype was recorded many times. CDR3 DNA: TGTGCCACCAGTGATTTGCTTAAAGGGTCCAGCACCGGGGAGCTGTTTTTT. Its translation: CATSDLLKGSSTGELFF. The chain employs TRBV24-1 and TRBJ2-2; D uncertain. Germline V CDR1 and CDR2: KGHDR, SFDVKD. The length of the CDR3 is 17 residues. With 0 bases removed from V and 4 bases from J, the gap between germline ends came to 14 bases.

This clonotype was counted at least ten times. The rearrangement links TRBV10-3 to TRBJ2-1, with 9 positions matching TRBD1. The CDR3 contains 15 residues. CDR1 and CDR2 from the germline V gene are ENHRY and SYGVKD. Trimming at V came to 8 bases and at J to 6 bases, leaving 11 bases not matched to a gene. The CDR3 reads CAIPARDRDPNEQFF. The CDR3 DNA reads TGTGCCATCCCCGCCCGGGACAGGGATCCCAATGAGCAGTTCTTC.

This clonotype has more than one count but fewer than ten. The chain combines TRBV4-1 with TRBJ2-5; D is possibly TRBD1 or TRBD2 (5 bases each). Germline V CDR1 and CDR2: MGHRA, YSYEKL. Trimming pared 3 bases from V and 3 bases from J, leaving 14 bases between. The CDR3 loop spans 15 amino acids. CDR3 in amino acids: CASSQSGRREETQYF. DNA of the CDR3: TGCGCCAGCAGCCAGTCAGGGAGACGAGAAGAGACCCAGTACTTC.

The chain recombines TRBV9 with TRBJ2-1, with TRBD2 matching over 15 bases. Losses at the gene ends were 3 bases for V and 0 bases for J; bases not matched to a gene: 4. This CDR3 is 18 amino acids long. Germline assignment: CDR1 SGDLS and CDR2 YYNGEE. The CDR3 region is CASSGGTSGGSSYNEQFF. Written as DNA, the CDR3 is TGTGCCAGCAGCGGAGGGACTAGCGGGGGGAGCTCCTACAATGAGCAGTTCTTC.

About this clonotype: This may stem from a read error, because a much larger clone lies one nucleotide away. This sequence joins TRBV7-3 and TRBJ2-3, with D maybe TRBD2 (5 bases). The CDR3 has 12 amino acids. Germline V gene lookup returns CDR1 SGHTA and CDR2 FQGTGA. V was cut by 7 bases and J by 6 bases, with 11 bases left in between. The CDR3: CASILKRDTQYF. Here the CDR3 DNA reads TGTGCCAGCATCTTGAAGCGGGATACGCAGTATTTT.

This clonotype was seen repeatedly, ten times or more. The rearrangement uses TRBV28 and TRBJ2-7; D is unclear. Deletions cut 8 bases from V and 5 bases from J, with 13 bases between. CDR1 is MDHEN, CDR2 SYDVKM, per germline. CDR3 size: 12 residues. The CDR3: CASATPSNEQYF. CDR3 sequence (DNA): TGTGCCAGCGCCACCCCTTCGAACGAGCAGTACTTC.